These T cell receptor beta chains were read from a single sample in a study of vaccination and CD4 T cells after COVID-19. The antigens these receptors bind are not known. TCRdb called the PCR reads again in MiXCR, with one record for every CDR3 protein. This sample yields tens of thousands of distinct CDR3 sequences, of which about 43% are seen a single time; roughly 2.9% belongs to the top ten. The source material was CD4+ T cells from blood, cultured in vitro, sampled after SARS-CoV-2 vaccination. These receptors were taken from a human donor who had recovered from COVID-19. Both conserved end residues are part of each CDR3. A D gene is named only where the DNA matches it firmly. Rows may omit the clone size; those that give it use once, few, many or a size class.

v_gene,d_gene,abundance,j_gene,CDR3aa,CDR3nt
TRBV20-1,TRBD2,NA,TRBJ2-7,CSARSGGTYEQYF,TGCAGTGCTAGATCCGGGGGGACCTACGAGCAGTACTTC
TRBV25-1,NA,few,TRBJ1-2,CASSGGDGYTF,TGTGCCAGCAGTGGAGGGGATGGCTACACCTTC
TRBV28,NA,NA,TRBJ1-3,CASPPSGGSTGNTIYF,TGTGCCAGCCCCCCCTCCGGCGGATCAACTGGAAACACCATATATTTT
TRBV7-2,TRBD2,few,TRBJ2-1,CASSLASMGGSSYNEQFF,TGTGCCAGCAGCTTAGCTTCTATGGGCGGGAGCTCCTACAATGAGCAGTTCTTC
TRBV20-1,NA,NA,TRBJ2-3,CSARERGGGIKDTQYF,TGCAGTGCTAGAGAAAGGGGCGGGGGCATTAAGGATACGCAGTATTTT
TRBV29-1,NA,NA,TRBJ2-7,CSVVSGQIYEQYF,TGCAGCGTTGTTTCAGGACAAATCTACGAGCAGTACTTC
TRBV20-1,TRBD1,NA,TRBJ1-6,CSAREAGTGNSPLHF,TGCAGTGCTAGAGAGGCTGGGACAGGGAATTCACCCCTCCACTTT
TRBV7-9,NA,few,TRBJ1-1,CASSHGRGDTEAFF,TGTGCCAGCAGCCACGGACGGGGGGACACTGAAGCTTTCTTT
TRBV6-1,NA,few,TRBJ1-1,CASSALQGGDTEAFF,TGTGCCAGCAGTGCCCTACAGGGAGGGGACACTGAAGCTTTCTTT
TRBV11-3,NA,few,TRBJ2-7,CASSSLVPEQYF,TGTGCCAGCAGCTCTCTAGTCCCGGAGCAGTACTTC
TRBV19,TRBD1,NA,TRBJ1-5,CASSKDEGARGQPQHF,TGTGCCAGTAGTAAGGACGAGGGGGCGCGAGGACAGCCCCAGCATTTT
TRBV6-1,NA,NA,TRBJ1-1,CASSVIQGDTEAFF,TGTGCCAGCAGTGTAATACAGGGTGACACTGAAGCTTTCTTT
TRBV28,NA,NA,TRBJ2-7,CASSLKYEQYF,TGTGCCAGCAGTCTTAAATACGAGCAGTACTTC
TRBV7-3,NA,NA,TRBJ1-3,CGSAQGTGNTIYF,TGTGGTTCGGCGCAGGGTACTGGAAACACCATATATTTT
TRBV28,TRBD1,once,TRBJ1-1,CASSLDRVMNTEAFF,TGTGCCAGCAGCCTCGACAGGGTCATGAACACTGAAGCTTTCTTT
TRBV2,NA,NA,TRBJ1-2,CASSGEGSYGYTF,TGTGCCAGCAGTGGGGAAGGGTCCTATGGCTACACCTTC
TRBV6-2/TRBV6-3,NA,NA,TRBJ1-1,CASSYSRGTEAFF,TGTGCCAGCAGTTACTCGAGAGGGACTGAAGCTTTCTTT
TRBV29-1,TRBD1,few,TRBJ1-3,CSAQGVAGNTIYF,TGCAGCGCACAGGGGGTCGCTGGAAACACCATATATTTT
TRBV7-8,NA,NA,TRBJ2-3,CASSARRGASTDTQYF,TGTGCCAGCAGCGCCAGACGGGGGGCTAGCACAGATACGCAGTATTTT
TRBV20-1,NA,few,TRBJ1-2,CSARNSYGYTF,TGCAGTGCTAGAAACAGCTATGGCTACACCTTC
TRBV11-2,NA,NA,TRBJ1-6,CASSPSTRNNSPLHF,TGTGCCAGCAGCCCATCTACACGAAATAATTCACCCCTCCACTTT
TRBV2,NA,NA,TRBJ2-4,CASIESVGDIQYF,TGTGCCAGCATAGAGTCCGTGGGGGACATTCAGTACTTC
TRBV6-5,NA,NA,TRBJ1-2,CASSSRQNYGYTF,TGTGCCAGCAGTTCCCGACAGAACTATGGCTACACCTTC
TRBV6-5,NA,NA,TRBJ1-2,CASSSGRSYGYTF,TGTGCCAGCAGTTCGGGCAGATCCTATGGCTACACCTTC
TRBV20-1,TRBD1,few,TRBJ1-2,CSAAQGAALGGYTF,TGCAGTGCTGCCCAGGGGGCAGCGTTGGGGGGCTACACCTTC
TRBV28,NA,NA,TRBJ2-7,CASSSQGKYEQYF,TGTGCCAGCAGTTCCCAGGGAAAATACGAGCAGTACTTC
TRBV7-2,NA,NA,TRBJ1-3,CASSLGPISSGNTIYF,TGTGCCAGCAGCTTAGGCCCTATCAGCTCTGGAAACACCATATATTTT
TRBV7-2,TRBD1,few,TRBJ1-5,CASSWTGRNQPQHF,TGTGCCAGCAGCTGGACAGGACGCAATCAGCCCCAGCATTTT
TRBV20-1,TRBD2,few,TRBJ2-3,CSASSMTSGDTDTQYF,TGCAGTGCCAGTTCGATGACTAGCGGGGACACAGATACGCAGTATTTT
TRBV7-9,TRBD1,NA,TRBJ2-2,CASSLEHETGGTGELFF,TGTGCCAGCAGCTTAGAGCATGAGACAGGGGGCACCGGGGAGCTGTTTTTT
TRBV20-1,TRBD1,few,TRBJ1-1,CSASRDSIGEAFF,TGCAGTGCTAGTAGGGACAGTATAGGTGAAGCTTTCTTT
TRBV18,TRBD1,NA,TRBJ2-7,CASSPSARGSREQYF,TGTGCCAGCTCACCATCTGCCAGGGGGTCGCGCGAGCAGTACTTC
TRBV20-1,NA,few,TRBJ2-7,CSARGSGVYEQYF,TGCAGTGCTCGGGGGTCAGGGGTCTACGAGCAGTACTTC
TRBV5-1,TRBD2,NA,TRBJ2-7,CASSLDSSGVLSSYEQYF,TGCGCCAGCAGCTTGGATTCTAGCGGGGTCTTAAGCTCCTACGAGCAGTACTTC
TRBV27,NA,few,TRBJ2-7,CASQRGRGVDSYEQYF,TGTGCCAGCCAAAGAGGTAGGGGGGTCGACTCCTACGAGCAGTACTTC
TRBV20-1,NA,NA,TRBJ2-7,CSARAPGLNYEQYF,TGCAGTGCTAGGGCCCCCGGCTTGAACTACGAGCAGTACTTC
TRBV20-1,NA,few,TRBJ1-2,CSARDPAVPHYGYTF,TGCAGTGCTAGGGATCCGGCCGTGCCCCACTATGGCTACACCTTC
TRBV7-9,TRBD1,few,TRBJ1-6,CASSSLGTGGAGNSPLHF,TGTGCCAGCAGCTCCCTCGGGACAGGGGGCGCGGGGAATTCACCCCTCCACTTT
TRBV7-9,NA,NA,TRBJ2-3,CASSLGGAPLGDTQYF,TGTGCCAGCAGCTTAGGGGGGGCTCCTTTGGGGGATACGCAGTATTTT
TRBV6-1,NA,NA,TRBJ1-2,CASSESGRTPTYGYTF,TGTGCCAGCAGTGAATCGGGACGGACTCCAACCTATGGCTACACCTTC
TRBV10-3,NA,few,TRBJ2-3,CAISGGAPSTDTQYF,TGTGCCATCAGTGGGGGAGCGCCTAGCACAGATACGCAGTATTTT
TRBV20-1,TRBD1,NA,TRBJ1-2,CSARESGTGYGYTF,TGCAGTGCTAGAGAATCCGGGACAGGATATGGCTACACCTTC
TRBV7-3,NA,few,TRBJ1-1,CASSLLGGRTEAFF,TGTGCCAGCAGCCTCTTGGGGGGCCGAACTGAAGCTTTCTTT
TRBV7-3,TRBD1,few,TRBJ1-1,CASSLTGDTEAFF,TGTGCCAGCAGCCTCACAGGGGACACTGAAGCTTTCTTT
TRBV10-2,TRBD2,NA,TRBJ2-1,CASSEPGLAGFF,TGCGCCAGCAGTGAGCCGGGACTAGCGGGCTTCTTC
TRBV5-4,NA,NA,TRBJ1-2,CASSLAGIEGYTF,TGTGCCAGCAGCTTGGCGGGAATAGAAGGCTACACCTTC
TRBV6-1,TRBD2,NA,TRBJ2-3,CASSNVGTSETSTDTQYF,TGTGCCAGCAGTAACGTCGGGACTAGCGAAACTAGCACAGATACGCAGTATTTT
TRBV29-1,NA,NA,TRBJ2-7,CSVGGLGNEQYF,TGCAGCGTGGGTGGGCTAGGAAACGAGCAGTACTTC
TRBV11-3,NA,NA,TRBJ2-5,CASSGTGSIETQYF,TGTGCCAGCAGCGGAACCGGTTCAATCGAGACCCAGTACTTC
TRBV5-4,NA,NA,TRBJ2-7,CASSWDPRLSSYEQYF,TGTGCCAGCAGCTGGGACCCGAGGCTATCTTCCTACGAGCAGTACTTC
TRBV5-1,TRBD2,once,TRBJ2-3,CASRVSGVTDTQYF,TGCGCCAGCAGGGTTAGCGGGGTCACAGATACGCAGTATTTT
TRBV20-1,TRBD2,NA,TRBJ2-1,CSARASGLADNEQFF,TGCAGTGCTAGAGCCTCGGGACTAGCGGACAATGAGCAGTTCTTC